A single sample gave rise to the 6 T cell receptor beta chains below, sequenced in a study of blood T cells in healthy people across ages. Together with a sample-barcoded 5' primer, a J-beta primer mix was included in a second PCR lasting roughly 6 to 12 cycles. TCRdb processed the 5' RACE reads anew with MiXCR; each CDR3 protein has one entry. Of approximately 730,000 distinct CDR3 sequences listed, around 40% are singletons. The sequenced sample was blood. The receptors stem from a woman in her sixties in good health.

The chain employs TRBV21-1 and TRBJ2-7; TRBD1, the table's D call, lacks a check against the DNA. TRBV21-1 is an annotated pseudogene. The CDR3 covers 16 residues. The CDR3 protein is CATLKQGSQALYEQYF. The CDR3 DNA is TGTGCCACCCTAAAGCAGGGGAGCCAAGCCCTCTACGAGCAGTACTTC.

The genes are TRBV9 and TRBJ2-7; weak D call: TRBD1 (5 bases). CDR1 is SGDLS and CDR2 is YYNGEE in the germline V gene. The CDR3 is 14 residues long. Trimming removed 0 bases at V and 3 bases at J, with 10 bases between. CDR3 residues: CASSVEPGYYEQYF. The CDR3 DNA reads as TGTGCCAGCAGCGTAGAGCCAGGGTACTACGAGCAGTACTTC. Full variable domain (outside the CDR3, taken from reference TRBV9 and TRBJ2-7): DSGVTQTPKHLITATGQRVTLRCSPRSGDLSVYWYQQSLDQGLQFLIQYYNGEERAKGNILERFSAQQFPDLHSELNLSSLELGDSALYFCASSVEPGYYEQYFGPGTRLTVT.

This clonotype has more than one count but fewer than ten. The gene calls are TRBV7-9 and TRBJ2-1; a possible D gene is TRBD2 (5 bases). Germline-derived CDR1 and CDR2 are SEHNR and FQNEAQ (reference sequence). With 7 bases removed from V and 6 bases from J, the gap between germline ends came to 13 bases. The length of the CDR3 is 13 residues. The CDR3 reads CASNKREPNEQFF. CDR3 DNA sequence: TGTGCCAGCAACAAGAGGGAACCCAATGAGCAGTTCTTC.

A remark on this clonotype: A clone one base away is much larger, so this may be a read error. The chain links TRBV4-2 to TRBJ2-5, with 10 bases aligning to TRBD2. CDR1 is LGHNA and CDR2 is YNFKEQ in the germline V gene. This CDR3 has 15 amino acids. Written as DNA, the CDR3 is TGTGCCAGCAGCCAAGGACTAGCGGGCCAAGAGACCCCGTACTTC. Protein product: CASSQGLAGQETPYF.

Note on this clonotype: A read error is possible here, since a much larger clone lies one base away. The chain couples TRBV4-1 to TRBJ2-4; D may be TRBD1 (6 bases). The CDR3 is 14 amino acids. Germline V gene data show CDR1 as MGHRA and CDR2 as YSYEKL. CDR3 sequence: CASSQDEGVNIRYF. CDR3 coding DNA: TGCGCCAGCAGCCAAGACGAGGGGGTAAACATTCGGTACTTC.

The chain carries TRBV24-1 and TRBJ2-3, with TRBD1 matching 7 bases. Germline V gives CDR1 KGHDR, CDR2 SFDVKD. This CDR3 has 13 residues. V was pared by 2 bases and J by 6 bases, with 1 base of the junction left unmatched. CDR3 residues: CATSDYRGDTQYF. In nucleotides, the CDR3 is TGTGCCACCAGTGATTACAGGGGTGATACGCAGTATTTT.